This T cell receptor beta chain was recorded in a study of T cell repertoires in cytomegalovirus infection. Turning to the study itself: Matching HLA type and CMV infection were both indicated by public TCR beta signatures.

The table lists this clonotype with many counts. TCRdb ran MiXCR on the reads and lists one entry per CDR3 protein. Of over 85,000 distinct CDR3 sequences listed, approximately 16% are singletons. The source is a human donor in good health (CMV status not recorded). Some clones in this sample may be carry-over from other donors' samples. The specimen sequenced was PBMCs.

In DNA form, the CDR3 reads TGTGCCAGCAGCTTAACGGCATCTGGAAACACCATATATTTT. Translated: CASSLTASGNTIYF. This chain connects TRBV11-3 to TRBJ1-3; no definite D call. The CDR3 has 14 amino acids. Germline CDR1 reads SGHNT; CDR2 reads YENEEA. Trimming left V 2 bases short and J 1 base short, with 6 bases between.